This passage covers 2 T cell receptor beta chains from one sample sequenced in a study of blood T cell repertoires in COVID-19 (TCRdb year 2020). Libraries were constructed by the immunoSEQ multiplex PCR assay. This immuneACCESS table, as held by TCRdb, lists in-frame sequences with V and J called but not all clones. Of the missing ones, under half trace to an unresolved V gene in checked studies; the others have no known cause. Within this sample are a few hundred thousand clones, with approximately 84% of them counted one time only. Of the sample, more than 0.8% falls within the top ten clones. The sequencing sample was made of PBMCs or T cells enriched from blood (not recorded which). The receptor source for this set is a woman in her twenties or thirties who had recovered from COVID-19.

J is TRBJ1-2 and V is TRBV10-2; 7 positions agree with TRBD1. Germline V gene sequence: CDR1 WSHSY, CDR2 SAAADI. This CDR3 contains 14 residues. The junction had 7 bases not matched to a gene; V was cut back by 7 bases and J by 2 bases. The CDR3 here is CASNRQGGNYGYTF. The CDR3 region has the DNA TGCGCCAGCAACCGACAGGGAGGAAACTATGGCTACACCTTC.

The chain combines TRBV11-1 with TRBJ2-7; 7 nucleotides align to TRBD2. CDR3 length: 13 residues. Losses at the gene ends were 3 bases for V and 3 bases for J; bases not matched to a gene: 2. Germline assignment: CDR1 SGHAT and CDR2 FQDESV (reference sequence). CDR3 coding DNA: TGTGCCAGCAGCTTCGGGGAGGGCTACGAGCAGTACTTC. Its translation: CASSFGEGYEQYF.